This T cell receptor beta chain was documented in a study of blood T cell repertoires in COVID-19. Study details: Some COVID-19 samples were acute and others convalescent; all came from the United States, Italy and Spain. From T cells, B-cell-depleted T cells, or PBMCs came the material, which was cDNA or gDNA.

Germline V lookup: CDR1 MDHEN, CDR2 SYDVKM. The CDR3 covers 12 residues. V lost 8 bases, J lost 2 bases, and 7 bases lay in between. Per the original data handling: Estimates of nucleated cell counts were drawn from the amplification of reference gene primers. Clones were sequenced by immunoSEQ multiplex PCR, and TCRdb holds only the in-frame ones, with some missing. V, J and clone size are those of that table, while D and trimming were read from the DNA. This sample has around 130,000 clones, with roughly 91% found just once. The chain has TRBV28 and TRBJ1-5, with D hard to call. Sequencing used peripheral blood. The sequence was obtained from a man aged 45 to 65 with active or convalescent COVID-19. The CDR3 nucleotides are TGTGCCAGCCTAATGCGCAATCAGCCCCAGCATTTT. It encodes CASLMRNQPQHF.